Shown below are 28 T cell receptor beta chains from a single sample sequenced in a study of patients and donors after allogeneic stem cell transplantation. TCRdb redid the calling of the RT-PCR reads with MiXCR, one entry per CDR3 protein. The repertoire holds around 31,000 distinct CDR3 sequences, with around 7% as singletons. Sequencing was done on a sample of blood, either unsorted or a sorted T cell fraction (not recorded which). Source of these receptors: a human donor who was either an allogeneic HSCT recipient or a stem cell or donor lymphocyte infusion donor (not recorded which). It is not recorded whose cells these are; they may come from a transplant donor.

Ten or more counts support this clonotype. The CDR3 region is CASSSLGWEGNQPQHF. CDR3 DNA sequence: TGTGCCAGCAGTTCCCTCGGGTGGGAGGGCAATCAGCCCCAGCATTTT. The rearrangement uses TRBV5-6 and TRBJ1-5; D gene ambiguous. CDR3 length equals 16 residues. CDR1 and CDR2 (germline): SGHDT, YYEEEE. V shed 5 bases and J shed 2 bases, with 17 bases lying between them. Supplemented by reference TRBV5-6 and TRBJ1-5, the full variable domain reads DAGVTQSPTHLIKTRGQQVTLRCSPKSGHDTVSWYQQALGQGPQFIFQYYEEEERQRGNFPDRFSGHQFPNYSSELNVNALLLGDSALYLCASSSLGWEGNQPQHFGDGTRLSIL.

This clonotype came up many times. The V gene is TRBV12-3 or TRBV12-4, the J gene TRBJ1-5; TRBD1 is a possible D gene (6 bases). The CDR3 totals 13 residues. Trimming removed 5 bases from V and 16 bases from J, with 21 bases in between. The CDR3, as DNA: TGTGCCAGCAGTACGGGCGGGACACCGCCACATCATTTT. Encoded protein: CASSTGGTPPHHF.

This clonotype was detected many times. The chain couples TRBV20-1 to TRBJ2-7; no definite D call. CDR3 length equals 13 residues. V was shortened by 1 base and J by 0 bases, with 7 bases between the two germline ends. Germline-derived CDR1 and CDR2 are DFQATT and SNEGSKA (reference sequence). The CDR3 spells CSARVDNSYEQYF. Written as DNA, the CDR3 is TGCAGTGCTAGAGTAGACAACTCCTACGAGCAGTACTTC.

This clonotype was found a few times. The chain links TRBV7-9 to TRBJ1-2; D is perhaps TRBD1 (5 bases). This CDR3 has 12 amino acids. The germline V and J ends were trimmed by 4 bases and 6 bases, with 9 bases remaining between them. Germline V gene sequence: CDR1 SEHNR, CDR2 FQNEAQ (reference sequence). The CDR3 DNA reads TGTGCCAGCAGCTCGAGGGGAGATGGCTACACCTTC. Protein product: CASSSRGDGYTF.

This clonotype was seen at least ten times. The chain couples TRBV10-3 to TRBJ1-1, with 8 bases that match TRBD1. This CDR3 has 16 amino acids. The V and J ends lost 3 bases and 2 bases, in that order; junction bases with no gene match: 8. Germline CDR1 and CDR2: ENHRY and SYGVKD. The CDR3 nucleotides read TGTGCCATCAGTGACTTCACAGGGGGAGTTAACACTGAAGCTTTCTTT. It codes for CAISDFTGGVNTEAFF.

This clonotype came up many times. The J gene is TRBJ2-5, the V gene TRBV7-9; TRBD2 matches 8 bases. The CDR3 sequence is 14 residues long. Germline V gene lookup returns CDR1 SEHNR and CDR2 FQNEAQ (reference sequence). Unmatched junction bases numbered 4, after V lost 5 bases and J lost 2 bases. In nucleotides, the CDR3 is TGTGCCAGCAGCCCGGGGGGGTTGCAAGAGACCCAGTACTTC. It is translated as CASSPGGLQETQYF.

This clonotype was observed a few times. The J gene is TRBJ2-3, the V gene TRBV30; maybe TRBD2 (5 bases). Trimming left V 0 bases short and J 9 bases short, with 22 bases between. Looked up from germline, CDR1 is GTSNPN and CDR2 is SVGIG (reference sequence). This CDR3 has 16 amino acids. The CDR3 region has the DNA TGTGCCTGGAGTGTACAAGTCACGCGGGTCCCCCTCACGCAGTATTTT. It encodes CAWSVQVTRVPLTQYF.

J is TRBJ2-1 and V is TRBV7-3; 15 nucleotides agree with TRBD2. Germline lookup yields CDR1 SGHTA and CDR2 FQGTGA. Unmatched junction bases numbered 5, after V lost 5 bases and J lost 9 bases. The CDR3 loop spans 15 amino acids. The CDR3 is CASSPGLAGGVEQFF. In DNA form, the CDR3 reads TGTGCCAGCAGCCCGGGACTAGCGGGAGGAGTTGAGCAGTTCTTC.

The chain couples TRBV6-1 to TRBJ2-5; no firm D call. Germline V lookup: CDR1 MNHNS, CDR2 SASEGT. V shed 8 bases and J shed 1 base, with 11 bases lying between them. The CDR3 is 13 residues long. The CDR3 DNA sequence: TGTGCCAGCCTCTCGCACGGCCAAGAGACCCAGTACTTC. This codes for CASLSHGQETQYF.

This clonotype was detected many times. The chain uses TRBV29-1 and TRBJ1-5, with TRBD1 matching 7 bases. The CDR3 totals 14 residues. After removal of 6 bases from V and 0 bases from J, the junction contained 5 bases not matched to a gene. CDR1 and CDR2 from the germline V gene are SQVTM and ANQGSEA. The CDR3 nucleotides read TGCAGCGTCTGGACAGGCTATAGCAATCAGCCCCAGCATTTT. Protein product: CSVWTGYSNQPQHF. The entire variable domain, with the rest obtained from reference TRBV29-1 and TRBJ1-5, is as follows: SAVISQKPSRDICQRGTSLTIQCQVDSQVTMMFWYRQQPGQSLTLIATANQGSEATYESGFVIDKFPISRPNLTFSTLTVSNMSPEDSSIYLCSVWTGYSNQPQHFGDGTRLSIL.

This clonotype showed up many times. The chain combines TRBV18 with TRBJ1-5; D may be TRBD1 (5 bases). The germline CDR1 and CDR2 sequences are KGHSH and LQKENI. The ends were cut back, 3 bases at V and 3 bases at J, with 18 bases in the middle. CDR3 length: 17 residues. The CDR3 region is CASSPYQDQGFNQPQHF. Here the CDR3 DNA reads TGTGCCAGCTCACCTTACCAGGACCAGGGATTCAATCAGCCCCAGCATTTT.

This clonotype appeared many times. The rearrangement uses TRBV24-1 and TRBJ2-1; unclear D gene. CDR3 length: 16 amino acids. V dropped 4 bases and J dropped 6 bases, with 18 bases sitting between them. Germline CDR1 is KGHDR and CDR2 is SFDVKD. CDR3 bases: TGTGCCACCAGTGACCCCGCCCTAGAAACCCGCAATGAGCAGTTCTTC. Protein sequence: CATSDPALETRNEQFF.

There are many counts of this clonotype. The V and J genes are TRBV28 and TRBJ2-5; 9 bases map to TRBD1. The CDR3 has 15 residues. V dropped 6 bases and J dropped 5; count of bases not matched to a gene: 10. Germline CDR1 reads MDHEN; CDR2 reads SYDVKM. Here the CDR3 reads CASSPQGATRETQYF. The CDR3 DNA follows: TGTGCCAGCAGCCCACAGGGGGCGACGAGGGAGACCCAGTACTTC. The full variable domain, with the rest looked up from reference TRBV28 and TRBJ2-5, is DVKVTQSSRYLVKRTGEKVFLECVQDMDHENMFWYRQDPGLGLRLIYFSYDVKMKEKGDIPEGYSVSREKKERFSLILESASTNQTSMYLCASSPQGATRETQYFGPGTRLLVL.

The V gene is TRBV29-1, the J gene TRBJ2-7; maybe TRBD1 (5 bases). CDR1 and CDR2 from the germline V gene are SQVTM and ANQGSEA. The CDR3 is 14 amino acids. V was pared by 4 bases and J by 2 bases, with 15 bases between. The CDR3 DNA sequence: TGCAGCGTTGCCCCCAGGGCAGCGACCTACGAGCAGTACTTC. Protein sequence: CSVAPRAATYEQYF.

This clonotype was counted at least ten times. This chain joins TRBV10-3 and TRBJ1-4, with D unclear. V was clipped by 0 bases and J by 0 bases, with 5 bases between them. Germline V gene lookup returns CDR1 ENHRY and CDR2 SYGVKD. The CDR3 contains 15 residues. For the CDR3, the DNA is TGTGCCATCAGTGAGTCGAGGGCAACTAATGAAAAACTGTTTTTT. Amino acids: CAISESRATNEKLFF.

This clonotype was recorded many times. The chain recombines TRBV3-1 with TRBJ1-1, with D possibly matching TRBD1 (5 bases). The CDR3 totals 11 residues. V lost 8 bases, J lost 4 bases, and 8 bases lay in between. In germline, CDR1 is LGHDT, CDR2 YNNKEL (reference sequence). Written as DNA, the CDR3 is TGTGCCAGCGCGAGGGGCACTGAAGCTTTCTTT. Translating it yields CASARGTEAFF.

This clonotype was recorded only once. The DNA of the CDR3 is TGTGCCAGCAGTTATAATCCCCGCTCAACCTACGAGCAGTACTTC. This encodes CASSYNPRSTYEQYF. The V call is TRBV6-5, the J call TRBJ2-7; D gene unclear. CDR3 size: 15 residues. V lost 3 bases to trimming and J lost 2 bases, with 14 bases between them. The germline V gene has CDR1 MNHEY and CDR2 SVGAGI.

This clonotype showed up many times. The rearrangement uses TRBV27 and TRBJ2-2, with unresolved D. Trimming took 5 bases from V and 1 from J, leaving 8 bases between them. There are 14 residues in the CDR3. In germline, CDR1 is MNHEY, CDR2 SMNVEV (reference sequence). CDR3 protein: CASSRALNTGELFF. CDR3 bases: TGTGCCAGCAGTCGGGCCTTGAACACCGGGGAGCTGTTTTTT.

This clonotype occurred many times. The rearrangement joins TRBV3-1 to TRBJ2-7, with D perhaps matching TRBD1 or TRBD2 (5 bases each). The V end lost 3 bases, the J end lost 6 bases, and 12 bases lay between the germline ends. This CDR3 contains 13 residues. From germline, CDR1 is LGHDT and CDR2 YNNKEL (reference sequence). Here the CDR3 DNA reads TGTGCCAGCAGCCACAGGGTCCGGGGCGAGCAGTACTTC. This encodes CASSHRVRGEQYF.

The CDR3 here is CATMSRDRISTDTQYF. CDR3 in DNA: TGTGCCACTATGTCCCGGGACAGGATCAGCACAGATACGCAGTATTTT. The chain carries TRBV24-1 and TRBJ2-3; 8 bases match TRBD1. With V trimmed by 10 bases and J by 0 bases, 11 bases remained unmatched. In germline, CDR1 is KGHDR, CDR2 SFDVKD. The CDR3 sequence is 16 residues long.

The rearrangement links TRBV9 to TRBJ2-3; D call uncertain. The CDR3 length is 15 residues. V was clipped by 4 bases and J by 2 bases, with 14 bases between them. Germline CDR1 reads SGDLS; CDR2 reads YYNGEE. The CDR3 region has the DNA TGTGCCAGCAGCTCCGAGCTGATGTACACAGATACGCAGTATTTT. As protein: CASSSELMYTDTQYF.

This clonotype was recorded many times. V and J are TRBV29-1 and TRBJ2-3; unclear D gene. The CDR3 is made up of 14 amino acids. The V gene lost 4 bases and the J gene lost 1 base, with 12 bases spanning the gap. CDR1 SQVTM and CDR2 ANQGSEA come from the germline V gene. The CDR3 DNA reads TGCAGCGTTGTACCCGAACAGCGCACAGATACGCAGTATTTT. Its translation is CSVVPEQRTDTQYF.

This clonotype was detected ten times or more. In DNA, the CDR3 is TGCAGTGCTAGACGGCAGCCGAGCTCCTACGAGCAGTACTTC. Protein product: CSARRQPSSYEQYF. The chain is built from TRBV20-1 and TRBJ2-7; no definite D call. CDR3 length: 14 residues. V lost 2 bases to trimming and J lost 0 bases, with 11 bases between them. Looked up from germline, CDR1 is DFQATT and CDR2 is SNEGSKA (reference sequence).

In the case of this clonotype: This clone may be a read error of a much larger clone one base away. CDR3 in amino acids: CANSKTGIEQYF. The CDR3 bases are TGTGCCAACAGTAAAACAGGGATCGAGCAGTACTTC. V and J are TRBV10-3 and TRBJ2-7; tentative D call: TRBD1 (6 bases). Germline V lookup: CDR1 ENHRY, CDR2 SYGVKD. The CDR3 extends over 12 amino acids.

Here the CDR3 DNA reads TGTGCTAGTTATGGGGTGAGCGGGGAGCTGTTTTTT. Amino acid sequence: CASYGVSGELFF. The chain recombines TRBV12-5 with TRBJ2-2; D unclear. The germline V gene encodes CDR1 LGHNT and CDR2 FRNRAP. This CDR3 has 12 residues. V was pared by 8 bases and J by 7 bases, with 11 bases between.

This rearrangement joins TRBV4-3 to TRBJ2-1, with D possibly being TRBD1 (6 bases). Trimming stripped 2 bases from V and 2 bases from J, with 10 bases between. Germline V lookup: CDR1 LGHNA, CDR2 YSLEER. The CDR3 has 15 amino acids. The CDR3 bases are TGCGCCAGCAGCCAAAACAGGGTGACCTACAATGAGCAGTTCTTC. Amino acid sequence: CASSQNRVTYNEQFF.

This clonotype is deemed medium-sized. V gene TRBV7-9 combines with J gene TRBJ1-1, with TRBD1 matching 11 bases. J was trimmed by 4 bases and V by 5 bases; bases with no gene match: 6. The CDR3 totals 15 residues. The V gene's germline CDR1 is SEHNR and CDR2 FQNEAQ (reference sequence). In DNA form, the CDR3 reads TGTGCCAGCAGCCCCGGGACAGGGGGTAGCACTGAAGCTTTCTTT. Amino acids: CASSPGTGGSTEAFF.

This clonotype has only a few counts. The chain is built from TRBV6-6 and TRBJ2-1; D is perhaps TRBD1 (7 bases). There are 17 residues in the CDR3. The V gene's germline CDR1 is MNHNY and CDR2 SVGAGI (reference sequence). The V end was cut by 5 bases, the J end by 3 bases, with 20 bases between. CDR3 bases: TGTGCCAGCAGTCGGGGTCGGGGGACAGCTATCTACAATGAGCAGTTCTTC. The encoded protein is CASSRGRGTAIYNEQFF.